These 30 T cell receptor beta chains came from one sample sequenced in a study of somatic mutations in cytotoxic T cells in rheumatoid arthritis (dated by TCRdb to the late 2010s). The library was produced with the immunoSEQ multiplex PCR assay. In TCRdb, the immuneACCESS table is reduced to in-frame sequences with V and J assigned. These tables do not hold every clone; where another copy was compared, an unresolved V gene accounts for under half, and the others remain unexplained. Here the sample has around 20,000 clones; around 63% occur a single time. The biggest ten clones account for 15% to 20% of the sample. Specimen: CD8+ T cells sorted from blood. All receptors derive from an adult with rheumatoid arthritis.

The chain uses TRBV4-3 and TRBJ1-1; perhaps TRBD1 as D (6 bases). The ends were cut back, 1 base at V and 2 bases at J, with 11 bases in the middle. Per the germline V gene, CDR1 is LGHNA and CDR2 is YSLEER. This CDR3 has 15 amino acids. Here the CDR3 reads CASSQGARGNTEAFF. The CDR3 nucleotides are TGCGCCAGCAGCCAAGGGGCCAGGGGAAACACTGAAGCTTTCTTT.

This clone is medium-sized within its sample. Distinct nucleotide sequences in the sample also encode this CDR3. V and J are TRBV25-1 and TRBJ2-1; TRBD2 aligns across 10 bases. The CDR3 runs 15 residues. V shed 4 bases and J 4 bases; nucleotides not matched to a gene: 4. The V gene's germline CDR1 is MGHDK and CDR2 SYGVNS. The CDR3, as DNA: TGTGCCAGCAGTGTTAGCGGGGGGACGTACAATGAGCAGTTCTTC. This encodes CASSVSGGTYNEQFF.

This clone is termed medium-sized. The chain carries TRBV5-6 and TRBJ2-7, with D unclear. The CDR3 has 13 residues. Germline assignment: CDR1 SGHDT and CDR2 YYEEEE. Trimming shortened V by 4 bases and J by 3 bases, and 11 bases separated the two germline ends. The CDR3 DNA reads TGTGCCAGCAGCCAATCACAACACTACGAGCAGTACTTC. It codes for CASSQSQHYEQYF.

In nucleotides, the CDR3 is TGTGCCAGCAGCTTAGGTGTGGGTGGCCAATACAATGAGCAGTTCTTC. This gives the protein CASSLGVGGQYNEQFF. The chain joins TRBV13 to TRBJ2-1, with D uncertain. The CDR3 is 16 amino acids. CDR1 is PRHDT and CDR2 is FYEKMQ in the germline V gene (reference sequence). V dropped 0 bases and J dropped 4 bases, with 13 bases sitting between them. Full variable domain (missing parts from reference TRBV13 and TRBJ2-1): AAGVIQSPRHLIKEKRETATLKCYPIPRHDTVYWYQQGPGQDPQFLISFYEKMQSDKGSIPDRFSAQQFSDYHSELNMSSLELGDSALYFCASSLGVGGQYNEQFFGPGTRLTVL.

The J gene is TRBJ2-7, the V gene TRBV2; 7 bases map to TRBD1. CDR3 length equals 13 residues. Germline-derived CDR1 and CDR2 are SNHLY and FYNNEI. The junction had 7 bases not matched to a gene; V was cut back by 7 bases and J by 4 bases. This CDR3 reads CASNGQGVYEQYF. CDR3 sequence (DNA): TGTGCCAGCAACGGGCAGGGGGTTTACGAGCAGTACTTC.

This chain's CDR3 is CASSRRGTGDTEAFF. The DNA of the CDR3 is TGTGCCAGCAGCCGAAGGGGCACAGGGGACACTGAAGCTTTCTTT. V is TRBV9 and J is TRBJ1-1; 7 positions match TRBD1. The V gene end was trimmed by 4 bases and the J gene end by 3 bases; junction bases not matched to a gene: 9. Germline values: CDR1 SGDLS, CDR2 YYNGEE. The CDR3 runs to 15 residues.

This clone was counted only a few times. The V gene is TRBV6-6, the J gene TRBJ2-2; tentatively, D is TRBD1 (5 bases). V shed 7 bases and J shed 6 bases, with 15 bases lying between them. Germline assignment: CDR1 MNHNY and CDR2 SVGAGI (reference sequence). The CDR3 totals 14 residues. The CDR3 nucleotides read TGTGCCAGCACCCCCTTGGTAGGGGCCGGGGAGCTGTTTTTT. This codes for CASTPLVGAGELFF.

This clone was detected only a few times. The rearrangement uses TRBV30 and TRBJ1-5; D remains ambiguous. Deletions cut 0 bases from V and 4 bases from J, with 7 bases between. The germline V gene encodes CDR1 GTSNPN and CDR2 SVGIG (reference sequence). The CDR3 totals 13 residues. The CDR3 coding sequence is TGTGCCTGGAGTGTCTCGGGGAATCAGCCCCAGCATTTT. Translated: CAWSVSGNQPQHF.

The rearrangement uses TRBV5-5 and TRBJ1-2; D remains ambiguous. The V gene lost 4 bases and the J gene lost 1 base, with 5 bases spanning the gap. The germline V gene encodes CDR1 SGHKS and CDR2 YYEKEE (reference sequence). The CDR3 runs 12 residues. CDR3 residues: CASSPVNYGYTF. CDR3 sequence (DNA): TGTGCCAGCAGCCCCGTTAACTATGGCTACACCTTC.

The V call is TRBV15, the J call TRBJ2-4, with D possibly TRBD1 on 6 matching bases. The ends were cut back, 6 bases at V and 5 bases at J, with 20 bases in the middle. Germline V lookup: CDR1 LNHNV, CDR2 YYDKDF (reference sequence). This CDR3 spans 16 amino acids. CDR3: CATRHTGRSGENIQYF. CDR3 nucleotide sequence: TGTGCCACCAGACATACAGGGCGTTCGGGCGAAAACATTCAGTACTTC.

The CDR3 nucleotides are TGTGCCAGCAGCTTACTGGAGGATACAGTGGGGCTGTTTTTT. This encodes CASSLLEDTVGLFF. This rearrangement joins TRBV7-8 to TRBJ1-4; D is unresolved. V was shortened by 2 bases and J by 14 bases, with 18 bases between the two germline ends. CDR1 and CDR2 from the germline V gene are SGHVS and FQNEAQ. CDR3 size: 14 residues.

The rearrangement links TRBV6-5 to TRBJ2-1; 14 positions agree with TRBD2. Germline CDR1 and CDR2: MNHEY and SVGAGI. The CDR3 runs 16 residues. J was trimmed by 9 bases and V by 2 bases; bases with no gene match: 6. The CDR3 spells CASSYQTSGGAGEQFF. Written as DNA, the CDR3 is TGTGCCAGCAGTTACCAGACTAGCGGGGGGGCGGGTGAGCAGTTCTTC.

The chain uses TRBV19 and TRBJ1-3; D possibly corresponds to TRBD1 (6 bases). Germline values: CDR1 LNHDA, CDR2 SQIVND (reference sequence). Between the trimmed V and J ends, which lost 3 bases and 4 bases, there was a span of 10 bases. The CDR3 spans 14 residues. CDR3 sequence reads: CASSIGQSGNTIYF. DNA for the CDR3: TGTGCCAGTAGTATCGGACAGTCCGGAAACACCATATATTTT.

The CDR3 sequence: CASSYQSRQGQETQYF. In DNA, the CDR3 is TGTGCCAGCAGTTACCAATCGCGACAGGGACAAGAGACCCAGTACTTC. The chain combines TRBV6-5 with TRBJ2-5; 7 bases line up with TRBD1. This CDR3 region has 16 residues. V dropped 2 bases and J dropped 2; count of bases not matched to a gene: 8. Germline V CDR1 and CDR2: MNHEY, SVGAGI.

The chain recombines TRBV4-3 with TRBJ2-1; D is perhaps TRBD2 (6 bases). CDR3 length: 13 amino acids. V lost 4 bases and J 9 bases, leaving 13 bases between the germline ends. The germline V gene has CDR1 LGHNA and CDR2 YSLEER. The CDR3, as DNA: TGCGCCAGCAGCCGGGGAGGAGCACCTGAGCAGTTCTTC. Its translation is CASSRGGAPEQFF.

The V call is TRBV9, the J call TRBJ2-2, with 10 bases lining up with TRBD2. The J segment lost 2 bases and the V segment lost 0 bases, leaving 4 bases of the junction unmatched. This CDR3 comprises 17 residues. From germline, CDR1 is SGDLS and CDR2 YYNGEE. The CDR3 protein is CASSVALAGVNTGELFF. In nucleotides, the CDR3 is TGTGCCAGCAGCGTAGCTCTAGCGGGGGTTAACACCGGGGAGCTGTTTTTT.

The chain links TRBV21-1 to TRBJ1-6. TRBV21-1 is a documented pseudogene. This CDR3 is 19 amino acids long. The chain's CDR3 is CASSNGDRGPGSYNSPLHF. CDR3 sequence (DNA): TGTGCCAGCAGCAACGGAGACCGGGGACCGGGGTCCTATAATTCACCCCTCCACTTT.

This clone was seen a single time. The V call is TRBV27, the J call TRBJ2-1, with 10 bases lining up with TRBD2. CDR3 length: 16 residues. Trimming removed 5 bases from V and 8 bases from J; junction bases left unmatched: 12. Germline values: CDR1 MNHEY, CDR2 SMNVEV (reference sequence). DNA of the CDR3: TGTGCCAGCAGTCCAGAACGGAGCGGGGGGGCCGATGAGCAGTTCTTC. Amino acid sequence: CASSPERSGGADEQFF.

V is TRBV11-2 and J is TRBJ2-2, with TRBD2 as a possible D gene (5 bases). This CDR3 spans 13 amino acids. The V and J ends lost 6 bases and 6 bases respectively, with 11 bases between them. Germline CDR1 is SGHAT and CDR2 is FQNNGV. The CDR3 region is CASRGELAGELFF. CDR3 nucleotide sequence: TGTGCCAGCAGGGGAGAACTCGCCGGGGAGCTGTTTTTT. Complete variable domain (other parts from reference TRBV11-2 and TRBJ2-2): EAGVAQSPRYKIIEKRQSVAFWCNPISGHATLYWYQQILGQGPKLLIQFQNNGVVDDSQLPKDRFSAERLKGVDSTLKIQPAKLEDSAVYLCASRGELAGELFFGEGSRLTVL.

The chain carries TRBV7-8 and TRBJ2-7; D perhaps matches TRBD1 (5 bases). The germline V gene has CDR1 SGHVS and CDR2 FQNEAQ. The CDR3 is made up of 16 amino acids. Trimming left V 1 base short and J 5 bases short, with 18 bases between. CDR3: CASSLEDQGAVDEQYF. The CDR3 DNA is TGTGCCAGCAGCTTAGAGGATCAGGGCGCAGTGGACGAGCAGTACTTC.

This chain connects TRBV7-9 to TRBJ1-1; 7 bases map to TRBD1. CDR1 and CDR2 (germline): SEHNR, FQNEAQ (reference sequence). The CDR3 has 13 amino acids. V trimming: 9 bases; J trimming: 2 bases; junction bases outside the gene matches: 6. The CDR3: CASRAGGNTEAFF. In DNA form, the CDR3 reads TGTGCCAGTAGGGCAGGGGGAAACACTGAAGCTTTCTTT. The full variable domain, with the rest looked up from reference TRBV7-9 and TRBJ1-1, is DTGVSQNPRHKITKRGQNVTFRCDPISEHNRLYWYRQTLGQGPEFLTYFQNEAQLEKSRLLSDRFSAERPKGSFSTLEIQRTEQGDSAMYLCASRAGGNTEAFFGQGTRLTVV.

CDR3 DNA: TGTGCCAGCAGCCCGCGGGGGGCCAGGACCGGGGAGCTGTTTTTT. It encodes CASSPRGARTGELFF. The chain links TRBV9 to TRBJ2-2; 8 bases line up with TRBD2. CDR3 length: 15 residues. After removal of 4 bases from V and 5 bases from J, the junction contained 7 bases not matched to a gene. The germline gives CDR1 SGDLS, CDR2 YYNGEE.

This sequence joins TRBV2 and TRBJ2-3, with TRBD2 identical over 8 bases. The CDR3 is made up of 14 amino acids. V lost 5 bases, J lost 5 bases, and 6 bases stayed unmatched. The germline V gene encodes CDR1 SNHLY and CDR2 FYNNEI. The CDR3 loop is CASSQSGTRDTQYF. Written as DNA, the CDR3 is TGTGCCAGCAGTCAGAGCGGGACTAGAGATACGCAGTATTTT.

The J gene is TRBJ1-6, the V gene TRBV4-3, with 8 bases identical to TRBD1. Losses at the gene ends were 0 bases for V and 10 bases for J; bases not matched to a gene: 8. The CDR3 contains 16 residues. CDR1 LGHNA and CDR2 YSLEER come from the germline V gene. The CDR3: CASSQDAGTGASPLHF. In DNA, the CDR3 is TGCGCCAGCAGCCAAGACGCCGGGACAGGCGCCTCACCCCTCCACTTT.

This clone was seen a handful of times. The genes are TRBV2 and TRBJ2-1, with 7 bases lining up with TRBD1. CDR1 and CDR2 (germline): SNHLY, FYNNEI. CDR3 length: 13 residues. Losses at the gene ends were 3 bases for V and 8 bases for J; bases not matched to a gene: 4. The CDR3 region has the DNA TGTGCCAGCAGTGACGGGACAGCTCATGAGCAGTTCTTC. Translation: CASSDGTAHEQFF.

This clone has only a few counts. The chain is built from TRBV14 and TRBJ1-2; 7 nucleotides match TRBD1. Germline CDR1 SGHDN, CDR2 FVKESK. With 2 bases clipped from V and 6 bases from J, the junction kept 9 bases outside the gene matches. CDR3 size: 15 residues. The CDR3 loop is CASSQNTGTANGYTF. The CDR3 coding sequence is TGTGCCAGCAGCCAAAATACCGGGACAGCTAATGGCTACACCTTC. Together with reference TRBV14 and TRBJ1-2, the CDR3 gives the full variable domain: EAGVTQFPSHSVIEKGQTVTLRCDPISGHDNLYWYRRVMGKEIKFLLHFVKESKQDESGMPNNRFLAERTGGTYSTLKVQPAELEDSGVYFCASSQNTGTANGYTFGSGTRLTVV.

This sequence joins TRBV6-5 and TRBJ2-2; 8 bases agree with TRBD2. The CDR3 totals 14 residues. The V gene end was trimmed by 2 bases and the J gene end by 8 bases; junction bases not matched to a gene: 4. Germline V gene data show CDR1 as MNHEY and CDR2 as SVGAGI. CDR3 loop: CASSYTGGPGELFF. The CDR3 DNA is TGTGCCAGCAGTTACACGGGGGGGCCGGGGGAGCTGTTTTTT.

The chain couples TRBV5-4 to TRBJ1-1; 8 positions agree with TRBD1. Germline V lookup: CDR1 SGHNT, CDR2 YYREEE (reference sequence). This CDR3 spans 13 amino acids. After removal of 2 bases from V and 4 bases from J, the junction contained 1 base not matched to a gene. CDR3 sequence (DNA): TGTGCCAGCAGCTTTGGACAGGGCACTGAAGCTTTCTTT. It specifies CASSFGQGTEAFF.

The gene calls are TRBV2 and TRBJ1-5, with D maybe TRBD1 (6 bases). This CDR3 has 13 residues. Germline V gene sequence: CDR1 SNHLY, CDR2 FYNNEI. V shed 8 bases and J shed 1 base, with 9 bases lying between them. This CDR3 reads CASRDISNQPQHF. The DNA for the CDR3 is TGTGCCAGCCGGGACATAAGCAATCAGCCCCAGCATTTT.

The CDR3 reads CASSPLTGLQPQHF. The CDR3 bases are TGTGCCAGTAGTCCCTTGACAGGGTTACAGCCCCAGCATTTT. The rearrangement links TRBV19 to TRBJ1-5, with 7 bases lining up with TRBD1. The CDR3 covers 14 residues. With 5 bases clipped from V and 7 bases from J, the junction kept 8 bases outside the gene matches. Germline values: CDR1 LNHDA, CDR2 SQIVND (reference sequence).